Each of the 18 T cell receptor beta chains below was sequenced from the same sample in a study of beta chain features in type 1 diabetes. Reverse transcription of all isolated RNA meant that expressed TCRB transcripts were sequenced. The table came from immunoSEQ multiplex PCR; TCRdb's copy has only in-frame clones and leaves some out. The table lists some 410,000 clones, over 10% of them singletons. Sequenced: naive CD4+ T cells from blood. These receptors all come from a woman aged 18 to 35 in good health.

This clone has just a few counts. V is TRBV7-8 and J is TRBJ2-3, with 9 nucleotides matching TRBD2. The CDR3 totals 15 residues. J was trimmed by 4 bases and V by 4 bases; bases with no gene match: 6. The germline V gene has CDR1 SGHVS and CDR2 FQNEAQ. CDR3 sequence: CASSSLAGFADTQYF. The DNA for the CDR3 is TGTGCCAGCAGCTCCCTAGCGGGATTCGCAGATACGCAGTATTTT.

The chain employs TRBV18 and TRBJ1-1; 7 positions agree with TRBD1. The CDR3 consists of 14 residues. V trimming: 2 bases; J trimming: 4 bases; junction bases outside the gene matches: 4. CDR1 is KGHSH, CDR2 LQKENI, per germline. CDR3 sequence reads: CASSPKDRSTEAFF. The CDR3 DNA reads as TGTGCCAGCTCACCAAAGGACAGGAGCACTGAAGCTTTCTTT.

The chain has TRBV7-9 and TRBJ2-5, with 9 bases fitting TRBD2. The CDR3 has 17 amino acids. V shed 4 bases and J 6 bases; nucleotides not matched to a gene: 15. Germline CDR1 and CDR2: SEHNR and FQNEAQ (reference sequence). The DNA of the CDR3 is TGTGCCAGCAGCTCTTTTGCTAGCGGGATTGGAGGGAAGACCCAGTACTTC. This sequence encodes CASSSFASGIGGKTQYF.

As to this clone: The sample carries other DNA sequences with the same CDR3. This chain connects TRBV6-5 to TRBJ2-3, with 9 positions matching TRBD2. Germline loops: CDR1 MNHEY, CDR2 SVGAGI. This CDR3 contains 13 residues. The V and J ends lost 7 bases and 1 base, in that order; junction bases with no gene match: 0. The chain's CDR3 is CASTSGGTDTQYF. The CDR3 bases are TGTGCCAGCACTAGCGGGGGCACAGATACGCAGTATTTT.

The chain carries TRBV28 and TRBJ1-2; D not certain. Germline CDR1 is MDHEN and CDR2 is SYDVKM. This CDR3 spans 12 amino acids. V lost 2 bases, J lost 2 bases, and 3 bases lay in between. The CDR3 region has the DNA TGTGCCAGCAGTTTAGGGAACTATGGCTACACCTTC. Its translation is CASSLGNYGYTF.

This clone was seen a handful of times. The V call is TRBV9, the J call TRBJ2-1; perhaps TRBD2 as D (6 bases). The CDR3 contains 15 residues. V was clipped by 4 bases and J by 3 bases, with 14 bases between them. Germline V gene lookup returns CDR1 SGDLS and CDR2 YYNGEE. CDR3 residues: CASSPGTGNYNEQFF. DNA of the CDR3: TGTGCCAGCAGCCCCGGGACTGGCAACTACAATGAGCAGTTCTTC.

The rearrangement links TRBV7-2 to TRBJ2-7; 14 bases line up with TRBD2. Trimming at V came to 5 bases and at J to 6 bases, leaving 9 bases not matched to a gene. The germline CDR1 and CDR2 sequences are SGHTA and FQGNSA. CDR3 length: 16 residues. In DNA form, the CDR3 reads TGTGCCAGCAGCCCAAGAGGACTAGCGGGAGGTCGCGAGCAGTACTTC. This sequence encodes CASSPRGLAGGREQYF.

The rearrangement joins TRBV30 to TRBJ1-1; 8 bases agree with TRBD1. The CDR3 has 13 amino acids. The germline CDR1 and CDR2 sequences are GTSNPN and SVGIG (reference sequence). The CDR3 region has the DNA TGTGCTTATAGAGGACAGGGAATCACTGAAGCTTTCTTT. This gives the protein CAYRGQGITEAFF.

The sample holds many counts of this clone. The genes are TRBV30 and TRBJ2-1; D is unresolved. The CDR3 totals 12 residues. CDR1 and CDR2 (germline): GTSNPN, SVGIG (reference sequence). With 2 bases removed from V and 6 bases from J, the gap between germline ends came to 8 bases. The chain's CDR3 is CAWSRSPNEQFF. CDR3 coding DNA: TGTGCCTGGAGTCGTTCCCCCAATGAGCAGTTCTTC.

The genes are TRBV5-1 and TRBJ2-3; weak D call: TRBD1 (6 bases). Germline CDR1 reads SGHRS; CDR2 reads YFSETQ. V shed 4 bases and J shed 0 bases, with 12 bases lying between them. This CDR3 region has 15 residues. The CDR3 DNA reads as TGCGCCAGCAGCAAGGGACAACTTAGCACAGATACGCAGTATTTT. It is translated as CASSKGQLSTDTQYF.

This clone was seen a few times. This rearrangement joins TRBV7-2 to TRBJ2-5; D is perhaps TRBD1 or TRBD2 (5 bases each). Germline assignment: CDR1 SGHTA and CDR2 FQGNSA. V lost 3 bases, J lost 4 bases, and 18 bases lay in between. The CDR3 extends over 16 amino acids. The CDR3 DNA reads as TGTGCCAGCAGCTTCCTGGGGCCAACCGAGGGAGAGACCCAGTACTTC. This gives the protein CASSFLGPTEGETQYF.

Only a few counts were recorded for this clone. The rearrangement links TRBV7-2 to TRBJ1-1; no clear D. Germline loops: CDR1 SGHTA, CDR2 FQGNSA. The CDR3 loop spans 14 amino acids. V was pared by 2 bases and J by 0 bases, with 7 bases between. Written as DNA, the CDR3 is TGTGCCAGCAGCTTACGAGTAATGAACACTGAAGCTTTCTTT. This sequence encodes CASSLRVMNTEAFF.

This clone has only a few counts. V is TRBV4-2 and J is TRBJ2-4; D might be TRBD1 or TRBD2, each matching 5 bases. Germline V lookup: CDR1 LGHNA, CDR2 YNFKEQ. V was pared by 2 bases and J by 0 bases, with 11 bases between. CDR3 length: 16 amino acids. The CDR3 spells CASSQTRGGAKNIQYF. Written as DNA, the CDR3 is TGTGCCAGCAGCCAAACTAGGGGCGGAGCCAAAAACATTCAGTACTTC.

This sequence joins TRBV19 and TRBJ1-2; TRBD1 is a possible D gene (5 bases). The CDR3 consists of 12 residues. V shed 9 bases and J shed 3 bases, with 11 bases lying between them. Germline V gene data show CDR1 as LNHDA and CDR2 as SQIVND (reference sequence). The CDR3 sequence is CASRPGDYGYTF. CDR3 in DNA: TGTGCCAGCCGTCCGGGGGACTATGGCTACACCTTC.

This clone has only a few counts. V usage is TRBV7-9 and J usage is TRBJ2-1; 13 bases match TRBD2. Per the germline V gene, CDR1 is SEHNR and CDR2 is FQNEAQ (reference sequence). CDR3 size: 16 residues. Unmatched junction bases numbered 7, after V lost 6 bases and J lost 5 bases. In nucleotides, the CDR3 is TGTGCCAGCAGTGTTGTCGGGACTAGCGGGAACAATGAGCAGTTCTTC. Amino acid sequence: CASSVVGTSGNNEQFF.

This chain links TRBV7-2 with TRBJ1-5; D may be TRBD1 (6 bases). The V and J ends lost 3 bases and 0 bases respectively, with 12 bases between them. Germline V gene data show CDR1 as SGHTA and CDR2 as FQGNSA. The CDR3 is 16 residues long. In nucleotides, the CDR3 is TGTGCCAGCAGCTTGGTAGGGGGATATAGCAATCAGCCCCAGCATTTT. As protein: CASSLVGGYSNQPQHF.

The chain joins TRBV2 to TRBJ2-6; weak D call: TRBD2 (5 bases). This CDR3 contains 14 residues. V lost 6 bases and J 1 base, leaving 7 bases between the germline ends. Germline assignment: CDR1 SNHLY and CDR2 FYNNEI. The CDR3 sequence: CASSPGSGANVLTF. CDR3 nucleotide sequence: TGTGCCAGCAGCCCGGGGTCTGGGGCCAACGTCCTGACTTTC.

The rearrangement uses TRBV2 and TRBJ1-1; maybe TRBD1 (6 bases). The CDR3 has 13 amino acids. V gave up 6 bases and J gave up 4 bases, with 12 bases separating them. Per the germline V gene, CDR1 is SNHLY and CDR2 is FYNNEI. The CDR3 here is CASSDRILTEAFF. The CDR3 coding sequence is TGTGCCAGCAGCGACAGGATTCTCACTGAAGCTTTCTTT.